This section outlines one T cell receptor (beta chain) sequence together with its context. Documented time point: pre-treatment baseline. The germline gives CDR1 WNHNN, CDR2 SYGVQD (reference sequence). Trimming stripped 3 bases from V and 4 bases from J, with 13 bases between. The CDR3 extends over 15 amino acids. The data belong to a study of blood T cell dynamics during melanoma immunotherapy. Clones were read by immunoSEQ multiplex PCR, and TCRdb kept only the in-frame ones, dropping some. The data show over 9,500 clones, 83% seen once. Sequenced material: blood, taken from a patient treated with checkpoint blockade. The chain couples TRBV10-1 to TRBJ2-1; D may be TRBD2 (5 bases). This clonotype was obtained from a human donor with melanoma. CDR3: CASSDHTRTYNEQFF. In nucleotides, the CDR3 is TGCGCCAGCAGTGATCACACAAGGACTTACAATGAGCAGTTCTTC.